The rows below give T cell receptor beta chains drawn from one sample of a study of CD4 T cells in relation to SARS-CoV-2 and coronaviruses. The data were produced by immunoSEQ multiplex PCR, yet TCRdb's version contains in-frame clones alone and is incomplete. This sample has 20,000 to 25,000 clones, with about 70% found just once. Their antigen targets remain unknown. Specimen: CD4+ T cells from PBMCs, cultured in vitro. Receptor source: a human donor in good health. Both conserved end residues are part of each CDR3. The D gene is left open where the match is weak. Only some rows state a clone size, as once, few, many or a class for expanded clones.

d_call j_call v_call clone_size cdr3_aa cdr3_nt
NA TRBJ1-3 TRBV9 NA CASSVAPQSSGNTIYF TGTGCCAGCAGCGTAGCCCCCCAGAGCTCTGGAAACACCATATATTTT
TRBD2 TRBJ2-1 TRBV7-6 NA CASSPRSGSGGGEQFF TGTGCCAGCAGCCCTCGTTCGGGTAGCGGGGGGGGTGAGCAGTTCTTC
NA TRBJ2-2 TRBV19 few CASSKSTGELFF TGTGCCAGTAGTAAATCCACCGGGGAGCTGTTTTTT
NA TRBJ1-4 TRBV6-6 NA CASIRSYGEKLFF TGTGCCAGCATTCGATCTTACGGGGAAAAACTGTTTTTT
NA TRBJ1-5 TRBV7-2 few CASSLGGPVGQPQHF TGTGCCAGCAGCTTAGGGGGTCCGGTCGGTCAGCCCCAGCATTTT
NA TRBJ1-2 TRBV30 NA CAWSSGDYGYTF TGTGCCTGGAGTTCAGGGGACTATGGCTACACCTTC
TRBD1 TRBJ2-7 TRBV5-1 once CASSWDSFGSEQYF TGCGCCAGCAGTTGGGACAGCTTCGGCTCCGAGCAGTACTTC
NA TRBJ1-5 TRBV5-5 NA CASSPGGAGSQPQHF TGTGCCAGCAGCCCGGGCGGGGCAGGAAGCCAGCCCCAGCATTTT
NA TRBJ2-7 TRBV11-2 NA CASRPRDPSYEQYF TGTGCCAGCAGACCGAGGGACCCCTCCTACGAGCAGTACTTC
NA TRBJ1-4 TRBV3-1/TRBV3-2 few CASSQALDEKLFF TGTGCCAGCAGCCAAGCCTTGGACGAAAAACTGTTTTTT
NA TRBJ2-1 TRBV30 few CAYSRDQYNEQFF TGTGCCTATTCCCGGGACCAATACAATGAGCAGTTCTTC
NA TRBJ2-2 TRBV12-5 NA CASGHGGPGWLFF TGTGCTAGTGGTCACGGGGGGCCGGGATGGCTGTTTTTT
TRBD1 TRBJ2-7 TRBV18 few CASSPNSGGASYEQYF TGTGCCAGCTCACCAAATTCAGGGGGCGCCTCCTACGAGCAGTACTTC
NA TRBJ1-2 TRBV30 few CAWRGRGGVGNGYTF TGTGCCTGGAGGGGACGCGGAGGCGTCGGGAATGGCTACACCTTC
NA TRBJ1-2 TRBV27 NA CASSLGTQREGYTF TGTGCCAGCAGTTTAGGGACACAACGGGAGGGCTACACCTTC
NA TRBJ1-2 TRBV6-5 NA CASSYSYSVGYGYTF TGTGCCAGCAGTTACTCGTACAGTGTCGGGTATGGCTACACCTTC
NA TRBJ2-1 TRBV7-9 NA CASSLARLYNEQFF TGTGCCAGCAGCTTGGCTAGATTGTACAATGAGCAGTTCTTC
TRBD2 TRBJ2-1 TRBV11-2 few CASSPGLAGETEQFF TGTGCCAGCAGCCCGGGACTAGCGGGAGAAACTGAGCAGTTCTTC
NA TRBJ1-1 TRBV9 NA CASSQDGRSTEAFF TGTGCCAGCAGCCAAGACGGTAGAAGCACTGAAGCTTTCTTT
TRBD1 TRBJ1-1 TRBV12-3/TRBV12-4 NA CASSLPGQPEAFF TGTGCCAGCAGTCTTCCGGGACAGCCTGAAGCTTTCTTT
TRBD2 TRBJ2-5 TRBV7-9 NA CASSSTGTSQTQYF TGTGCCAGCAGCTCCACCGGGACTAGCCAGACCCAGTACTTC
NA TRBJ1-2 TRBV3-1/TRBV3-2 few CASSQEVAFGYTF TGTGCCAGCAGCCAAGAGGTAGCATTCGGCTACACCTTC
NA TRBJ2-3 TRBV5-1 NA CASSTEGTPTTDTQYF TGCGCCAGCAGCACGGAAGGGACTCCAACCACAGATACGCAGTATTTT
NA TRBJ1-3 TRBV27 NA CASSLDRTYGNTIYF TGTGCCAGCAGTTTAGACCGGACCTATGGAAACACCATATATTTT
TRBD1 TRBJ2-5 TRBV11-3 NA CASSLDPRQGEKQETQYF TGTGCCAGCAGCTTAGATCCCCGACAGGGGGAAAAACAAGAGACCCAGTACTTC
TRBD1 TRBJ2-2 TRBV2 NA CASTGGNTGELFF TGTGCCAGCACAGGGGGGAACACCGGGGAGCTGTTTTTT
TRBD1 TRBJ1-1 TRBV12-3/TRBV12-4 once CASSFTGDTEAFF TGTGCCAGCAGTTTTACAGGGGACACTGAAGCTTTCTTT
NA TRBJ1-5 TRBV7-2 NA CASSPDITSNQPQHF TGTGCCAGCAGCCCAGACATCACGAGCAATCAGCCCCAGCATTTT
NA TRBJ2-7 TRBV9 once CASSVRLVGGEQYF TGTGCCAGCAGCGTACGGCTCGTGGGAGGCGAGCAGTACTTC
NA TRBJ1-1 TRBV10-3 NA CATSGGRVSMNTEAFF TGTGCCACCAGTGGTGGCAGGGTCTCAATGAACACTGAAGCTTTCTTT
TRBD1 TRBJ1-5 TRBV19 NA CASSPGTGGFSNQPQHF TGTGCCAGTAGTCCTGGGACAGGGGGTTTCAGCAATCAGCCCCAGCATTTT
TRBD2 TRBJ2-1 TRBV7-9 once CASSLAPGLAGGGEQFF TGTGCCAGCAGCTTAGCGCCGGGGCTAGCGGGGGGGGGTGAGCAGTTCTTC
NA TRBJ1-2 TRBV28 NA CASSRGGGGYVGNYGYTF TGTGCCAGCAGTCGGGGGGGAGGGGGTTATGTGGGTAACTATGGCTACACCTTC
TRBD1 TRBJ2-1 TRBV2 NA CASSSTRGTADNEQFF TGTGCCAGCAGTTCTACTCGTGGGACAGCGGACAATGAGCAGTTCTTC
NA TRBJ1-6 TRBV4-3 once CASSQVAGGAGYNSPLHF TGCGCCAGCAGCCAAGTCGCTGGGGGGGCCGGTTATAATTCACCCCTCCACTTT
NA TRBJ2-7 TRBV6-2/TRBV6-3 once CASSYEQGRVFF TGTGCCAGCAGTTACGAACAGGGTAGGGTCTTCTTC
NA TRBJ1-5 TRBV10-3 few CAISERTGEGQPQHF TGTGCCATCAGTGAGAGGACCGGGGAGGGTCAGCCCCAGCATTTT
TRBD2 TRBJ2-5 TRBV5-1 NA CASSDPRLAGEETQYF TGCGCCAGCAGCGACCCCCGACTAGCGGGGGAAGAGACCCAGTACTTC
NA TRBJ1-1 TRBV5-1 NA CASTQVGGNTEAFF TGCGCCAGCACTCAGGTAGGAGGGAACACTGAAGCTTTCTTT
NA TRBJ1-5 TRBV5-8 NA CASSTGPYSNQPQHF TGTGCCAGCAGCACGGGACCGTATAGCAATCAGCCCCAGCATTTT
TRBD2 TRBJ2-1 TRBV5-1 few CASSVRGLAGVGRNEQFF TGCGCCAGCAGCGTTCGGGGACTAGCGGGAGTTGGGCGTAATGAGCAGTTCTTC
TRBD2 TRBJ2-5 TRBV5-1 NA CASREVPGEETQYF TGCGCCAGCCGGGAGGTTCCGGGGGAAGAGACCCAGTACTTC
NA TRBJ2-6 TRBV10-3 NA CATAQRDKSGANVLTF TGTGCCACCGCGCAACGAGACAAATCTGGGGCCAACGTCCTGACTTTC
NA TRBJ2-5 TRBV19 NA CASTPGRIGETQYF TGTGCCAGTACCCCTGGGCGAATTGGCGAGACCCAGTACTTC
NA TRBJ1-2 TRBV5-5 NA CASSRSDYGYTF TGTGCCAGCAGCCGATCTGACTATGGCTACACCTTC
TRBD2 TRBJ2-2 TRBV4-3 few CASSQEWGGLNTGELFF TGCGCCAGCAGCCAAGAGTGGGGGGGACTGAACACCGGGGAGCTGTTTTTT
TRBD1 TRBJ2-3 TRBV5-1 few CASSSGTGGADTQYF TGCGCCAGCAGCTCCGGGACAGGGGGCGCAGATACGCAGTATTTT
TRBD2 TRBJ2-1 TRBV7-2 NA CASRPTSGDRNEQFF TGTGCCAGCAGACCAACTAGCGGGGATCGCAATGAGCAGTTCTTC
TRBD2 TRBJ2-5 TRBV14 NA CASSPTRGGVLDF TGTGCCAGCAGTCCCACTCGCGGGGGGGTTCTAGACTTC
NA TRBJ1-5 TRBV3-1/TRBV3-2 NA CASSLGRTANQPQHF TGTGCCAGCAGCCTAGGGCGGACGGCCAATCAGCCCCAGCATTTT
NA TRBJ2-7 TRBV29-1 NA CSVTVTYEQYF TGCAGCGTAACAGTTACCTACGAGCAGTACTTC
NA TRBJ1-2 TRBV19 NA CASSIDLVTGLNYGYTF TGTGCCAGTAGTATAGATCTAGTGACAGGACTTAACTATGGCTACACCTTC
NA TRBJ2-1 TRBV27 NA CASSLATASSYNEQFF TGTGCCAGCAGTTTAGCGACAGCGAGCTCCTACAATGAGCAGTTCTTC
NA TRBJ1-5 TRBV7-2 NA CASSLSRDGSNQPQHF TGTGCCAGCAGCCTTAGCCGGGACGGGAGCAATCAGCCCCAGCATTTT
NA TRBJ2-3 TRBV5-1 NA CASSGGRGTDTQYF TGCGCCAGCAGCGGCGGTAGGGGCACAGATACGCAGTATTTT
TRBD2 TRBJ2-7 TRBV7-2 NA CASSSLAGRYEQYF TGTGCCAGCAGCTCCCTAGCGGGCCGATACGAGCAGTACTTC
TRBD1 TRBJ2-7 TRBV29-1 NA CSVRQGVNEQYF TGCAGCGTCAGACAGGGCGTCAACGAGCAGTACTTC